The 23 T cell receptor beta chains presented below share a single source sample, sequenced in a study of blood T cell repertoires in COVID-19. Libraries were prepared by immunoSEQ multiplex PCR; TCRdb keeps only in-frame clonotypes and omits some of them. This sample yields about 63,000 clones, of which around 80% are seen a single time; roughly 6.7% belongs to the top ten. The sequencing sample was made of peripheral blood. These TCRs come from a human donor in a cohort sampled during active COVID-19.

The rearrangement joins TRBV2 to TRBJ1-2; 8 bases map to TRBD1. Trimming at V came to 1 base and at J to 1 base, leaving 5 bases not matched to a gene. Germline V CDR1 and CDR2: SNHLY, FYNNEI. The CDR3 totals 16 residues. CDR3 in amino acids: CASSEGQGAFNYGYTF. The CDR3 coding sequence is TGTGCCAGCAGTGAAGGTCAGGGGGCCTTTAACTATGGCTACACCTTC.

This sequence joins TRBV3-1 (or the pseudogene TRBV3-2) and TRBJ2-1; 7 positions agree with TRBD2. Looked up from germline, CDR1 is LGHDT and CDR2 is YNNKEL (reference sequence). CDR3 length: 16 residues. V lost 5 bases to trimming and J lost 0 bases; unmatched junction nucleotides: 7. The CDR3 DNA is TGTGCCAGCAGCGGGGAGGGGCAGAGCTCCTACAATGAGCAGTTCTTC. Its protein is CASSGEGQSSYNEQFF.

This chain joins TRBV24-1 and TRBJ1-2, with no clear D. In germline, CDR1 is KGHDR, CDR2 SFDVKD. Trimming pared 4 bases from V and 2 bases from J, leaving 7 bases between. The CDR3 consists of 13 residues. The CDR3 is CATSDRLNYGYTF. In DNA, the CDR3 is TGTGCCACCAGTGACCGGTTAAACTATGGCTACACCTTC.

The chain carries TRBV19 and TRBJ1-1; 8 bases align to TRBD1. V shed 6 bases and J 3 bases; nucleotides not matched to a gene: 6. The V gene's germline CDR1 is LNHDA and CDR2 SQIVND (reference sequence). The CDR3 has 14 residues. The CDR3 DNA reads as TGTGCCAGTAGGCTGGACAGGGTGGACACTGAAGCTTTCTTT. Residues: CASRLDRVDTEAFF.

The chain recombines TRBV5-1 with TRBJ2-1; TRBD1 might be the D (6 bases). Between the trimmed V and J ends, which lost 6 bases and 6 bases, there was a span of 10 bases. Germline CDR1 reads SGHRS; CDR2 reads YFSETQ. The CDR3 length is 12 residues. The CDR3 protein is CASNEQGNEQFF. For the CDR3, the DNA is TGCGCCAGCAACGAACAGGGCAATGAGCAGTTCTTC. Filled out from reference TRBV5-1 and TRBJ2-1, the complete variable domain reads KAGVTQTPRYLIKTRGQQVTLSCSPISGHRSVSWYQQTPGQGLQFLFEYFSETQRNKGNFPGRFSGRQFSNSRSEMNVSTLELGDSALYLCASNEQGNEQFFGPGTRLTVL.

V usage is TRBV5-1 and J usage is TRBJ1-1, with D perhaps matching TRBD1 (5 bases). This CDR3 has 13 amino acids. The germline CDR1 and CDR2 sequences are SGHRS and YFSETQ. With 1 base removed from V and 5 bases from J, the gap between germline ends came to 9 bases. The CDR3, as DNA: TGCGCCAGCAGCTTGAATTCAGGGACTGAAGCTTTCTTT. Protein sequence: CASSLNSGTEAFF.

The chain recombines TRBV11-2 with TRBJ2-3; TRBD2 matches at 10 bases. CDR1 and CDR2 from the germline V gene are SGHAT and FQNNGV. The CDR3 is 18 amino acids. Unmatched junction bases numbered 17, after V lost 5 bases and J lost 6 bases. In DNA form, the CDR3 reads TGTGCCAGCAGCCCCCGGTCGGGTAGCGGGGGGCCACAGGATACGCAGTATTTT. This translates into CASSPRSGSGGPQDTQYF.

This rearrangement joins TRBV28 to TRBJ2-1, with 9 nucleotides matching TRBD2. The CDR3 runs 16 residues. The trim removed 4 bases at V and 0 bases at J, leaving 4 bases unmatched. The germline V gene encodes CDR1 MDHEN and CDR2 SYDVKM. The CDR3 spells CASSSPAGGSYNEQFF. As DNA, the CDR3 is TGTGCCAGCAGTTCCCCAGCGGGAGGCTCCTACAATGAGCAGTTCTTC.

In its sample, this clone was seen once. The rearrangement uses TRBV27 and TRBJ1-5, with 9 nucleotides matching TRBD1. Germline CDR1 and CDR2: MNHEY and SMNVEV (reference sequence). This CDR3 contains 16 residues. J gave up 4 bases and V 0 bases, and 4 bases lay outside the gene matches. The DNA for the CDR3 is TGTGCCAGCAGTTTATCCGGGACAGGGTATAATCAGCCCCAGCATTTT. Protein product: CASSLSGTGYNQPQHF.

The rearrangement joins TRBV5-1 to TRBJ1-1; the match to TRBD1 covers 7 bases. This CDR3 contains 14 residues. In germline, CDR1 is SGHRS, CDR2 YFSETQ. V shed 4 bases and J 4 bases; nucleotides not matched to a gene: 7. CDR3 coding DNA: TGCGCCAGCAGCCTAACAGGGGTGGGCACTGAAGCTTTCTTT. This encodes CASSLTGVGTEAFF.

The chain combines TRBV20-1 with TRBJ2-1; D ambiguous. The germline gives CDR1 DFQATT, CDR2 SNEGSKA (reference sequence). V lost 2 bases to trimming and J lost 10 bases, with 6 bases between them. CDR3 size: 10 residues. The CDR3 coding sequence is TGCAGTGCTAGAATGAGGGAGCAGTTCTTC. It yields the protein CSARMREQFF.

This chain connects TRBV3-1 (or the pseudogene TRBV3-2) to TRBJ1-2, with D possibly TRBD1 on 6 matching bases. Trimming cost V 8 bases and J 4 bases, with 11 bases left between them. Germline lookup yields CDR1 LGHDT and CDR2 YNNKEL (reference sequence). This CDR3 is built from 12 residues. CDR3 amino acids: CASSDSAYGYTF. The CDR3 coding sequence is TGTGCCAGCTCGGACAGTGCCTATGGCTACACCTTC.

The rearrangement joins TRBV5-1 to TRBJ2-7; 9 bases align to TRBD1. CDR1 and CDR2 from the germline V gene are SGHRS and YFSETQ. V gave up 0 bases and J gave up 1 base; unmatched junction bases: 5. This CDR3 has 16 amino acids. The CDR3 sequence: CASSLGAGQGSYEQYF. CDR3 sequence (DNA): TGCGCCAGCAGCTTGGGTGCGGGACAGGGATCCTACGAGCAGTACTTC. Drawing the rest from reference TRBV5-1 and TRBJ2-7, the complete variable domain is KAGVTQTPRYLIKTRGQQVTLSCSPISGHRSVSWYQQTPGQGLQFLFEYFSETQRNKGNFPGRFSGRQFSNSRSEMNVSTLELGDSALYLCASSLGAGQGSYEQYFGPGTRLTVT.

The rearrangement uses TRBV2 and TRBJ1-2, with TRBD1 identical over 10 bases. Germline lookup yields CDR1 SNHLY and CDR2 FYNNEI. Unmatched junction bases numbered 6, after V lost 7 bases and J lost 7 bases. The CDR3 covers 13 residues. The CDR3 here is CASIPDRGGGYTF. In nucleotides, the CDR3 is TGTGCCAGCATTCCGGACAGGGGGGGTGGCTACACCTTC.

V and J are TRBV7-9 and TRBJ2-5; D not resolved. Germline loops: CDR1 SEHNR, CDR2 FQNEAQ (reference sequence). The CDR3 is made up of 16 amino acids. The ends were cut back, 5 bases at V and 3 bases at J, with 19 bases in the middle. The DNA of the CDR3 is TGTGCCAGCAGCCTCCGACATGATCCGGATAAAGAGACCCAGTACTTC. It translates to CASSLRHDPDKETQYF.

The chain links TRBV6-5 to TRBJ2-1; D gene unclear. Trimming removed 0 bases from V and 3 bases from J, with 6 bases in between. There are 14 residues in the CDR3. CDR1 is MNHEY, CDR2 SVGAGI, per germline. This CDR3 reads CASSYSSSYNEQFF. DNA of the CDR3: TGTGCCAGCAGTTACTCGAGTAGCTACAATGAGCAGTTCTTC.

The rearrangement links TRBV7-2 to TRBJ2-3, with 8 bases that match TRBD2. Germline V gene sequence: CDR1 SGHTA, CDR2 FQGNSA. The J segment lost 1 base and the V segment lost 5 bases, leaving 5 bases of the junction unmatched. The CDR3 contains 15 residues. The CDR3 is CASSPTSARTDTQYF. The CDR3 nucleotides are TGTGCCAGCAGCCCGACTAGCGCCCGCACAGATACGCAGTATTTT.

This clone was detected only once. The genes are TRBV2 and TRBJ2-5; the D is unclear. Germline V gives CDR1 SNHLY, CDR2 FYNNEI. This CDR3 has 11 residues. The germline V and J ends were trimmed by 8 bases and 4 bases, with 8 bases remaining between them. Here the CDR3 DNA reads TGTGCCAGCTCGGTTTTAGAGACCCAGTACTTC. Its protein is CASSVLETQYF. The variable domain in full, completed from reference TRBV2 and TRBJ2-5, reads EPEVTQTPSHQVTQMGQEVILRCVPISNHLYFYWYRQILGQKVEFLVSFYNNEISEKSEIFDDQFSVERPDGSNFTLKIRSTKLEDSAMYFCASSVLETQYFGPGTRLLVL.

The J gene is TRBJ1-1, the V gene TRBV5-4; D perhaps matches TRBD1 (6 bases). This CDR3 has 14 residues. V was cut by 4 bases and J by 3 bases, with 13 bases left in between. CDR1 is SGHNT, CDR2 YYREEE, per germline (reference sequence). The CDR3 DNA follows: TGTGCCAGCAGCGGCCGGACAGCTTACACTGAAGCTTTCTTT. Translating it yields CASSGRTAYTEAFF.

The chain has TRBV5-1 and TRBJ2-5; 7 bases are a match to TRBD1. The germline V gene has CDR1 SGHRS and CDR2 YFSETQ. The CDR3 loop spans 14 amino acids. The trim removed 0 bases at V and 4 bases at J, leaving 3 bases unmatched. CDR3 amino acids: CASSLGQGVETQYF. CDR3 nucleotide sequence: TGCGCCAGCAGCTTGGGGCAGGGGGTAGAGACCCAGTACTTC. The whole variable domain, filled in from reference TRBV5-1 and TRBJ2-5, reads KAGVTQTPRYLIKTRGQQVTLSCSPISGHRSVSWYQQTPGQGLQFLFEYFSETQRNKGNFPGRFSGRQFSNSRSEMNVSTLELGDSALYLCASSLGQGVETQYFGPGTRLLVL.

The CDR3 region is CASSGTQTVQTQYF. In DNA form, the CDR3 reads TGTGCCAGCAGCGGGACTCAGACGGTCCAAACGCAGTATTTT. The chain couples TRBV2 to TRBJ2-3; D is perhaps TRBD2 (6 bases). Germline V gives CDR1 SNHLY, CDR2 FYNNEI. CDR3 size: 14 residues. Trimming stripped 6 bases from V and 9 bases from J, with 19 bases between.

V and J are TRBV5-6 and TRBJ2-5, with 8 bases fitting TRBD1. The germline gives CDR1 SGHDT, CDR2 YYEEEE. Losses at the gene ends were 3 bases for V and 5 bases for J; bases not matched to a gene: 9. The CDR3 consists of 15 residues. CDR3 DNA: TGTGCCAGCAGCTGGCAGGGGGCGCTTCGGGAGACCCAGTACTTC. Its protein is CASSWQGALRETQYF.

The chain couples TRBV4-1 to TRBJ1-1; D is ambiguous. The germline gives CDR1 MGHRA, CDR2 YSYEKL. Deletions cut 1 base from V and 2 bases from J, with 8 bases between. This CDR3 is built from 14 residues. The CDR3 nucleotides are TGCGCCAGCAGCCAAGCGGGAGTTAACACTGAAGCTTTCTTT. This gives the protein CASSQAGVNTEAFF.